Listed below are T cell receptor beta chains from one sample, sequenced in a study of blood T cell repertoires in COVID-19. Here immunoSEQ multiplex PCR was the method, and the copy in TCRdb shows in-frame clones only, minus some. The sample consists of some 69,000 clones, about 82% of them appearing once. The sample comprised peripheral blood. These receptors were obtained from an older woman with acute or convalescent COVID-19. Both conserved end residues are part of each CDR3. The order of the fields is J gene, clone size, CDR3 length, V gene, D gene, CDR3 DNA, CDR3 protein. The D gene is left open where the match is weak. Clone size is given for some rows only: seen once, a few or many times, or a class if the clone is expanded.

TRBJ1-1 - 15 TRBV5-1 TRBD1 TGCGCCAGCAGCTACATGGGACAGATGAACACTGAAGCTTTCTTT CASSYMGQMNTEAFF
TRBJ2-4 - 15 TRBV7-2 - TGTGCCAGCAGCTCTTACGTGGGGGGTAAAAACATTCAGTACTTC CASSSYVGGKNIQYF
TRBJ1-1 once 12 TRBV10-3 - TGTGCCATCAGTGAGTACCACTACGAAGCTTTCTTT CAISEYHYEAFF
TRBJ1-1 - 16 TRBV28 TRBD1 TGTGCCAGCTCGAGCGTGGGACAGGGGGCTTTCACTGAAGCTTTCTTT CASSSVGQGAFTEAFF
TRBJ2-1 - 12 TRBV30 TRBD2 TGTGCCTGGAGTGCGGGGGGGCTTGAGCAGTTCTTC CAWSAGGLEQFF
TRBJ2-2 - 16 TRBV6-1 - TGTGCCAGCAGTGAAGCGTCAGGCACCTTGGGCGGGGAGCTGTTTTTT CASSEASGTLGGELFF
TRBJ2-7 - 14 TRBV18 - TGTGCCAGCGTGATTACAGGGACCTCCTACGAGCAGTACTTC CASVITGTSYEQYF
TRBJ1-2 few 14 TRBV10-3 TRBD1 TGTGCCATCAGTGCGACAGGGGCTAACTATGGCTACACCTTC CAISATGANYGYTF
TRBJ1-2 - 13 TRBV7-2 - TGTGCCAGCAGCTTAGGCGGCGGCTATGGCTACACCTTC CASSLGGGYGYTF
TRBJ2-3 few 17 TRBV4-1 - TGCGCCAGCAGCCAAGATAAAAGGACAGTTAGCACAGATACGCAGTATTTT CASSQDKRTVSTDTQYF
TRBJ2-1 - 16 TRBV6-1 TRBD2 TGTGCCAGCAGTGTCCAAAAGGCGGGGGCCTACAATGAGCAGTTCTTC CASSVQKAGAYNEQFF
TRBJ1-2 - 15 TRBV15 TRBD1 TGTGCCACCAGCAAGGAGACAGGGACGGTTTATGGCTACACCTTC CATSKETGTVYGYTF
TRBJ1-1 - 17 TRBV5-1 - TGCGCCAGCAGCTGGGAACCCAGCACAGGTCCGAGCACTGAAGCTTTCTTT CASSWEPSTGPSTEAFF
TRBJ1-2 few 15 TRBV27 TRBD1 TGTGCCAGCAGTTCATACGACAGGGCTAACTATGGCTACACCTTC CASSSYDRANYGYTF
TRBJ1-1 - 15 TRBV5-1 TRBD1 TGCGCCAGCACCCCAGGGACAGGGAAAGACACTGAAGCTTTCTTT CASTPGTGKDTEAFF
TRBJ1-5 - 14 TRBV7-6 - TGTGCCAGCAGCTTCAGGGTTAGCAATCAGCCCCAGCATTTT CASSFRVSNQPQHF
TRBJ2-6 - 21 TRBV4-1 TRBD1 TGCGCCAGCAGCCAAGATGGGGGACAGGTTCCTTTCCTGCCTGGGGCCAACGTCCTGACTTTC CASSQDGGQVPFLPGANVLTF
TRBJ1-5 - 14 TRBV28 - TGTGCCAGCAGGGCGGGGTGGGGCAATCAGCCCCAGCATTTT CASRAGWGNQPQHF
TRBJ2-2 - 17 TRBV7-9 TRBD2 TGTGCCAGCAGCTTAGCTTTCGGGACTACTAACACCGGGGAGCTGTTTTTT CASSLAFGTTNTGELFF
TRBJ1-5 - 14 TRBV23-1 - TGCGCCAGCACTCGGGGGGCAGATAATCAGCCCCAGCATTTT CASTRGADNQPQHF
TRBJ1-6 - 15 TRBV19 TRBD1 TGTGCCAGTAGTGACACAGGGGACTCAAATTCACCCCTCCACTTT CASSDTGDSNSPLHF
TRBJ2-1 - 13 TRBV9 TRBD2 TGTGCCAGCGCGGGGGGGACTTACAATGAGCAGTTCTTC CASAGGTYNEQFF
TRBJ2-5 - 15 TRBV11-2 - TGTGCCAGCAGCTTAGGTTACGGAGACCAAGAGACCCAGTACTTC CASSLGYGDQETQYF
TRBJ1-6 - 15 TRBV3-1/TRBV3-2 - TGTGCCAGCAGCCCCGCACAGGGCCGGAGTTCACCCCTCCACTTT CASSPAQGRSSPLHF
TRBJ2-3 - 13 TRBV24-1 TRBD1 TGTGCCACCAAGGACAGGTACACAGATACGCAGTATTTT CATKDRYTDTQYF
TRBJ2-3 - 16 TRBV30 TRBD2 TGTGCCTGGACCCTAGCGGGAGGTGGTAGCACAGATACGCAGTATTTT CAWTLAGGGSTDTQYF